Included here is one TCR beta chain sequence, with context. Its target is not known. The sample comes from a study of cytomegalovirus exposure and HLA in healthy donors. Regarding the study as a whole: It was only CMV serostatus that was available as immune exposure information.

Trimming took 0 bases from V and 0 from J, leaving 15 bases between them. Germline CDR1 and CDR2: SGHDN and FVKESK. The CDR3 contains 19 residues. The PCR used 60 Vbeta and 13 Jbeta primers. The repertoire was sequenced with immunoSEQ multiplex PCR; TCRdb's copy has only in-frame clones and lacks some. The sample carries about 150,000 clones, approximately 70% recorded once. Every donor was a healthy person donating bone marrow. The chain joins TRBV14 to TRBJ1-6, with D perhaps matching TRBD1 (6 bases). Sequenced material: PBMCs. The receptor was isolated from a woman between 18 and 29 years old in good health and CMV-seropositive. The CDR3 region has the DNA TGTGCCAGCAGCCAAGATGCGGGGGCCGAAAGCTCCTATAATTCACCCCTCCACTTT. As protein: CASSQDAGAESSYNSPLHF.